This T cell receptor beta chain was documented in a study of neoadjuvant anti-PD-1 for oral cavity cancer. Study details: Nivolumab at 3 mg/kg was mostly given biweekly, three to four doses, pre-surgery.

Time point in this sample: after neoadjuvant nivolumab, at surgical resection. Patients had HPV-negative, locally advanced oral cavity squamous cell carcinoma. Blood libraries mostly used approximately 0.5 ug genomic DNA, six replicates each. The data were produced by immunoSEQ multiplex PCR, yet TCRdb's version contains in-frame clones alone and is incomplete. This table has some 14,000 clones, 65% to 85% appearing once. The material sequenced was PBMCs, taken after nivolumab (anti-PD-1) treatment. The TCR was taken from a person aged 35-79 years with oral cavity squamous cell carcinoma.

The CDR3 nucleotides are TGTGCCAGCAGCCCGGGACAGGGCGTCCACGAGCAGTACTTC. Its translation is CASSPGQGVHEQYF. V is TRBV7-9 and J is TRBJ2-7; 9 bases align to TRBD1. CDR1 and CDR2 from the germline V gene are SEHNR and FQNEAQ (reference sequence). CDR3 length: 14 residues. The junction had 7 bases not matched to a gene; V was cut back by 5 bases and J by 5 bases.